This record looks at one T cell receptor beta chain sequence and its context. What it recognizes is unknown. These data originate in a study of CD8+ T cells in alopecia areata. It was cDNA, reverse transcribed from extracted RNA, that served as the sequencing template. Libraries were prepared by immunoSEQ multiplex PCR; TCRdb keeps only in-frame clonotypes and omits some of them. The sample gives over 8,500 clones, approximately 65% of which show up once; roughly 15% is in the top ten. Broader study findings: Affected scalp, especially in alopecia totalis/universalis, had a higher clonality than normal scalp did.

V lost 5 bases and J lost 0, with 11 bases in between. This CDR3 has 14 residues. CDR1 and CDR2 from the germline V gene are SGHTA and FQGNSA. Peripheral blood, together with lesional scalp punch biopsies, was collected from alopecia areata patients. This TCR was recovered from a human donor with alopecia areata. The gene calls are TRBV7-2 and TRBJ2-7; D gene uncertain. Sequencing input: skin. CDR3 sequence (DNA): TGTGCCAGCAGCCCACGTTCAGACTCCTACGAGCAGTACTTC. It is translated as CASSPRSDSYEQYF.